The present T cell receptor beta chain was sequenced within a study of cytomegalovirus exposure and HLA in healthy donors. General study results and limits: Most of the CMV-associated TCR beta chains (in a later analysis) appeared to be HLA-restricted.

PCR involved 60 Vbeta and 13 Jbeta primers. Assay used: immunoSEQ multiplex PCR; TCRdb lists only in-frame clones, some missing. The table for this sample gives around 150,000 clones. Germline CDR1 and CDR2: SGHVS and FQNEAQ. This CDR3 contains 18 residues. V lost 1 base to trimming and J lost 0 bases, with 13 bases between them. About this clone: Its antigen is as yet unknown.

The receptor's source is a woman aged 55-69 years in good health and CMV-seronegative. The V gene is TRBV7-8, the J gene TRBJ2-6; weak D call: TRBD1 (6 bases). The specimen sequenced was PBMCs. The DNA of the CDR3 is TGTGCCAGCAGCTTAGTAGAGGGGGTTTTCTCTGGGGCCAACGTCCTGACTTTC. Encoded protein: CASSLVEGVFSGANVLTF. Full variable domain (missing parts from reference TRBV7-8 and TRBJ2-6): GAGVSQSPRYKVAKRGQDVALRCDPISGHVSLFWYQQALGQGPEFLTYFQNEAQLDKSGLPSDRFFAERPEGSVSTLKIQRTQQEDSAVYLCASSLVEGVFSGANVLTFGAGSRLTVL.